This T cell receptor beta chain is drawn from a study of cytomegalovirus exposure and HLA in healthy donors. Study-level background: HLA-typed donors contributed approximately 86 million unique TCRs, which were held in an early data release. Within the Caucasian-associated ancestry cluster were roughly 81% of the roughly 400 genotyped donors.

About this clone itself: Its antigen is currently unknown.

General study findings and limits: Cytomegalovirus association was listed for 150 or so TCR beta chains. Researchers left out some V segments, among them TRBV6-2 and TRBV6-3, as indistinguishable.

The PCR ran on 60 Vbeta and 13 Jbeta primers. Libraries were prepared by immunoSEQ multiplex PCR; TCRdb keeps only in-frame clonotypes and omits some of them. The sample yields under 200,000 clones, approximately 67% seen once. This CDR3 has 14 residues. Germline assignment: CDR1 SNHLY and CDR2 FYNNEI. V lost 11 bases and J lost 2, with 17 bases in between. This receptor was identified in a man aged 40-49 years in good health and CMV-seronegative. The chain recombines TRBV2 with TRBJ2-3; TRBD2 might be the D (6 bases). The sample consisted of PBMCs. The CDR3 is CAGNRDSFTDTQYF. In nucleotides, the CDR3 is TGTGCCGGTAACCGGGACTCCTTCACAGATACGCAGTATTTT.